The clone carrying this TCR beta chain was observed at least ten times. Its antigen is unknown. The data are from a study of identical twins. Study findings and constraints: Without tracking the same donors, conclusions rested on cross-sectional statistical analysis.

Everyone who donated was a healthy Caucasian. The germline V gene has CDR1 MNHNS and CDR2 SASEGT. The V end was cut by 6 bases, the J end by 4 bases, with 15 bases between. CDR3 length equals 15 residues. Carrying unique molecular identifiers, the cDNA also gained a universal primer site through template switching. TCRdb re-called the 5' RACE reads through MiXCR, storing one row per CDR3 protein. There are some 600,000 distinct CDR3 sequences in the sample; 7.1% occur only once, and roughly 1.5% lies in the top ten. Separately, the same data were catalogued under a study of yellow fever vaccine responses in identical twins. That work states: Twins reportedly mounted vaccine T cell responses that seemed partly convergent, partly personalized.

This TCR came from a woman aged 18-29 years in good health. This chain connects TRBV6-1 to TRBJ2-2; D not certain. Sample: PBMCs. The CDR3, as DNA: TGTGCCAGCAGACGAGACCCAGCTGGCACCGGGGAGCTGTTTTTT. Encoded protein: CASRRDPAGTGELFF.